This T cell receptor (beta chain) originates from a study of spatial heterogeneity in lung cancer. Study at large: The donors comprised 70 to 85 untreated early-stage non-small cell lung cancer patients. TCR and UMI combinations that were unique each appeared, on average, more than ten times in raw reads.

This clonotype was found many times. As for time point: blood at routine non-recurrence follow-up after resection. Tumor, nontumor lung or frozen PBMC supplied whole RNA that was sequenced unsorted. In the library, each TCR cDNA molecule bore its own unique molecular identifier. TCRdb re-derived calls from the 5' RACE reads in MiXCR, one entry per CDR3 protein. The sample lists 15,000 to 20,000 distinct CDR3 sequences, about 8.9% occurring once. V shed 6 bases and J 3 bases; nucleotides not matched to a gene: 8. Germline V lookup: CDR1 SEHNR, CDR2 FQNEAQ (reference sequence). The CDR3 totals 15 residues.

The TCR was taken from a male donor with early-stage non-small cell lung cancer. The chain links TRBV7-9 to TRBJ1-3; TRBD1 agrees at 7 bases. Material: PBMCs, obtained at follow-up. The CDR3 DNA reads as TGTGCCAGCAGTCCGCGGACAGGTCTTGGAAACACCATATATTTT. It encodes CASSPRTGLGNTIYF.